This section outlines one TCR beta chain sequence together with its context. Antigen unknown. This entry belongs to a study of cytomegalovirus exposure and HLA in healthy donors. Study results and caveats: The later analysis indicated that the majority of CMV-associated TCR beta chains appeared HLA-restricted.

60 Vbeta and 13 Jbeta primers were used in PCR. Assay used: immunoSEQ multiplex PCR; TCRdb lists only in-frame clones, some missing. This table holds 100,000 to 150,000 clones, approximately 82% found once. This TCR came from a man younger than 30 in good health and CMV-seropositive. The sequencing input was PBMCs.

The CDR3 sequence is CASSFLRVQPQHF. In nucleotides, the CDR3 is TGTGCCAGCAGCTTCTTGCGGGTTCAGCCCCAGCATTTT. The chain recombines TRBV5-8 with TRBJ1-5; D is uncertain. Germline V lookup: CDR1 SGHTS, CDR2 YDEGEE. V lost 2 bases and J lost 6, with 9 bases in between. The CDR3 covers 13 residues. The full variable domain, completed using reference TRBV5-8 and TRBJ1-5, is EAGVTQSPTHLIKTRGQQATLRCSPISGHTSVYWYQQALGLGLQFLLWYDEGEERNRGNFPPRFSGRQFPNYSSELNVNALELEDSALYLCASSFLRVQPQHFGDGTRLSIL.